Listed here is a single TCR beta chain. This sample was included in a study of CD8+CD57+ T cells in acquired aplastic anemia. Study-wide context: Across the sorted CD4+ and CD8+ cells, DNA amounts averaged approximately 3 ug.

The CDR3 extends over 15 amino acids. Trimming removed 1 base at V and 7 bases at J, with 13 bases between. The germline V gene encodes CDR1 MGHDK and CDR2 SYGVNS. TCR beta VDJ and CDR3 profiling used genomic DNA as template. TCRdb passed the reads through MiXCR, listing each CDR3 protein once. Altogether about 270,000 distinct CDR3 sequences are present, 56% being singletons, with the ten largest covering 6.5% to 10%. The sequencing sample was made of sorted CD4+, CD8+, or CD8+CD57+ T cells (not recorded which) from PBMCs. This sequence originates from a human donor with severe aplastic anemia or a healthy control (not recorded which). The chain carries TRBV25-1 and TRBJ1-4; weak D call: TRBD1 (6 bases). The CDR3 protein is CASSESRGAAEKLFF. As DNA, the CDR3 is TGTGCCAGCAGTGAATCCCGGGGGGCGGCTGAAAAACTGTTTTTT.